Below, 28 T cell receptor beta chains from the same sample are listed, as sequenced in a study of post-analysis software for immune sequencing data. Notes on the study in general: TRBV5-6, TRBV5-1 and TRBV20-1 were among four or five TRBV segments more frequent in patients than controls.

The library was made from cDNA and included unique molecular identifiers. TCRdb called the PCR reads again in MiXCR, with one record for every CDR3 protein. The data show under 900,000 distinct CDR3 sequences, with around 53% seen just once and 4.6% held by the top ten. What these receptors recognize is not known. The material sequenced was blood. The receptor set was obtained from a girl aged 5-17 years with multiple sclerosis.

This clonotype has more than one count but fewer than ten. This rearrangement joins TRBV10-3 to TRBJ2-5, with D perhaps matching TRBD1 (8 bases). The end of the DNA is better explained by TRBJ2-7, so the J call may be wrong. Germline V gene data show CDR1 as ENHRY and CDR2 as SYGVKD. The CDR3 sequence is 13 residues long. The CDR3 sequence is CATQTGEGDEQYF. CDR3 DNA sequence: TGTGCCACTCAGACAGGGGAGGGGGACGAGCAGTACTTC.

On this clonotype itself: At one end, the junction sequence differs from germline, possibly due to a read error. In DNA, the CDR3 is TGTGCCAGCAGTTTAACCTCCCACGAGCAGTACTTC. It encodes CASSLTSHEQYF. This chain links TRBV6-6 with TRBJ2-7; D not resolved. Per germline, CDR1 MNHNY and CDR2 SVGAGI (reference sequence). This CDR3 has 12 residues.

In DNA, the CDR3 is TGTGCCAGCAGCTCGAATAGTGTGACTGAGCAGTTCTTC. Translated, it gives CASSSNSVTEQFF. The rearrangement uses TRBV7-8 and TRBJ2-1, with D hard to call. CDR3 length: 13 amino acids. Germline loops: CDR1 SGHVS, CDR2 FQNEAQ. The V end was cut by 4 bases, the J end by 9 bases, with 13 bases between.

This clonotype was recorded a few times. The chain employs TRBV6-5 and TRBJ2-3, with 7 positions matching TRBD1. Per germline, CDR1 MNHEY and CDR2 SVGAGI. CDR3 length: 15 amino acids. Losses at the gene ends were 6 bases for V and 5 bases for J; bases not matched to a gene: 11. CDR3 protein: CASRKTGPHGDTQYF. CDR3 in DNA: TGTGCCAGCAGGAAGACAGGGCCCCACGGAGATACGCAGTATTTT.

With respect to this clonotype: This clone may be a read error of a much larger clone one base away. The conserved phenylalanine or tryptophan is not found at the CDR3 terminus, so this likely reflects a read error. The rearrangement joins TRBV29-1 to TRBJ2-7, with 7 bases matching TRBD1. V lost 7 bases to trimming and J lost 2 bases; unmatched junction nucleotides: 8. The germline CDR1 and CDR2 sequences are SQVTM and ANQGSEA. CDR3 length: 13 amino acids. CDR3 sequence (DNA): TGCAGCGGAATGACAGGGAGCACCTACGAGCAGTACTCC. Residues: CSGMTGSTYEQYS.

This clonotype was seen a few times. The rearrangement joins TRBV29-1 to TRBJ2-1, with D possibly being TRBD1 (5 bases). The CDR3 contains 15 residues. Trimming took 4 bases from V and 4 from J, leaving 17 bases between them. The germline V gene encodes CDR1 SQVTM and CDR2 ANQGSEA. In DNA form, the CDR3 reads TGCAGCGTTGTGGGCTGGCAGGGCCGGTACAATGAGCAGTTCTTC. Its protein is CSVVGWQGRYNEQFF.

The chain employs TRBV30 and TRBJ1-2, with D perhaps TRBD1 (5 bases). Per the germline V gene, CDR1 is GTSNPN and CDR2 is SVGIG (reference sequence). The CDR3 spans 13 residues. Trimming left V 3 bases short and J 0 bases short, with 8 bases between. CDR3 loop: CAWSQGPNYGYTF. Here the CDR3 DNA reads TGTGCCTGGAGCCAGGGACCTAACTATGGCTACACCTTC. Filled out from reference TRBV30 and TRBJ1-2, the complete variable domain reads SQTIHQWPATLVQPVGSPLSLECTVEGTSNPNLYWYRQAAGRGLQLLFYSVGIGQISSEVPQNLSASRPQDRQFILSSKKLLLSDSGFYLCAWSQGPNYGYTFGSGTRLTVV.

The sample holds a few counts of this clonotype. The chain carries TRBV7-8 and TRBJ1-2; 7 nucleotides align to TRBD1. Losses at the gene ends were 4 bases for V and 8 bases for J; bases not matched to a gene: 13. Germline values: CDR1 SGHVS, CDR2 FQNEAQ. CDR3 length equals 15 residues. The chain's CDR3 is CASSYGGTDYVGYTF. The CDR3 coding sequence is TGTGCCAGCAGCTACGGAGGGACAGACTATGTCGGCTACACCTTC.

This clonotype was recorded once. The gene calls are TRBV29-1 and TRBJ1-2; 7 bases agree with TRBD1. The V gene's germline CDR1 is SQVTM and CDR2 ANQGSEA. With 4 bases clipped from V and 3 bases from J, the junction kept 8 bases outside the gene matches. This CDR3 is built from 14 residues. DNA for the CDR3: TGCAGCGTTGTTGGACAGGCTGGGGACTATGGCTACACCTTC. Translating gives CSVVGQAGDYGYTF.

This clonotype occurred a few times. The CDR3 sequence is CASSYSATDTQYF. In nucleotides, the CDR3 is TGTGCCAGCAGTTACTCTGCCACAGATACGCAGTATTTT. The chain recombines TRBV6-5 with TRBJ2-3; no definite D call. From germline, CDR1 is MNHEY and CDR2 SVGAGI. Trimming cost V 0 bases and J 2 bases, with 3 bases left between them. This CDR3 spans 13 amino acids.

The V call is TRBV14, the J call TRBJ2-6; TRBD1 agrees at 7 bases. Germline CDR1 SGHDN, CDR2 FVKESK. This CDR3 has 17 residues. V shed 5 bases and J 2 bases; nucleotides not matched to a gene: 9. The CDR3 region has the DNA TGTGCCAGCAGCGTGAGGACAGGAGCCCCTGGGGCCAACGTCCTGACTTTC. This translates into CASSVRTGAPGANVLTF.

The rearrangement joins TRBV7-9 to TRBJ2-1; 7 bases are a match to TRBD2. Trimming cost V 5 bases and J 5 bases; bases outside gene matches: 15. Germline V gene lookup returns CDR1 SEHNR and CDR2 FQNEAQ (reference sequence). This CDR3 spans 17 amino acids. CDR3 coding DNA: TGTGCCAGCAGCACCCCTAGGGCAGGGCGGGGGAACAATGAGCAGTTCTTC. Its protein product is CASSTPRAGRGNNEQFF.

The chain links TRBV3-1 to TRBJ2-5, with D maybe TRBD1 (6 bases). Germline CDR1 and CDR2: LGHDT and YNNKEL (reference sequence). The CDR3 is 11 amino acids. V was cut by 9 bases and J by 6 bases, with 11 bases left in between. The CDR3 reads CARPRGKTQYF. The DNA for the CDR3 is TGTGCCAGACCGAGGGGGAAGACCCAGTACTTC.

The V and J genes are TRBV30 and TRBJ2-5; 11 bases map to TRBD2. The V segment lost 2 bases and the J segment 11 bases; nucleotides outside the gene matches: 19. The CDR3 loop spans 17 amino acids. Germline loops: CDR1 GTSNPN, CDR2 SVGIG (reference sequence). This CDR3 is CAWSSIAGGSTYNEQYF. CDR3 bases: TGTGCCTGGAGTAGTATAGCGGGAGGGAGCACCTACAATGAGCAGTACTTC.

The rearrangement uses TRBV20-1 and TRBJ2-4; no reliable D call. Germline lookup yields CDR1 DFQATT and CDR2 SNEGSKA (reference sequence). CDR3 length equals 16 residues. Trimming removed 0 bases from V and 0 bases from J, with 12 bases in between. CDR3 DNA sequence: TGCAGTGCTAGAGATGGGTCGACTTTAGCCAAAAACATTCAGTACTTC. Translated, it gives CSARDGSTLAKNIQYF.

This chain connects TRBV19 to TRBJ2-7, with D possibly TRBD2 on 5 matching bases. V was clipped by 5 bases and J by 4 bases, with 12 bases between them. CDR3 size: 13 residues. Germline V CDR1 and CDR2: LNHDA, SQIVND (reference sequence). CDR3 in amino acids: CASSEIGLYEQYF. DNA of the CDR3: TGTGCCAGTAGTGAAATCGGACTTTACGAGCAGTACTTC.

The CDR3: CASSQLRGGSPLHF. CDR3 DNA sequence: TGCGCCAGCAGCCAACTCAGGGGGGGATCGCCCCTCCACTTT. V usage is TRBV4-1 and J usage is TRBJ1-6, with TRBD1 matching 7 bases. The CDR3 has 14 residues. The germline V gene encodes CDR1 MGHRA and CDR2 YSYEKL. Germline trimming cut 2 bases from V and 13 bases from J; bases unmatched to any gene: 8.

The chain joins TRBV29-1 to TRBJ1-1; the D gene is possibly TRBD1 (5 bases). Germline CDR1 is SQVTM and CDR2 is ANQGSEA. V was pared by 3 bases and J by 4 bases, with 15 bases between. This CDR3 has 14 amino acids. As DNA, the CDR3 is TGCAGCGTTGATTCCGGGGGTATGGGCACTGAAGCTTTCTTT. This translates into CSVDSGGMGTEAFF. Full variable domain (rest looked up from reference TRBV29-1 and TRBJ1-1): SAVISQKPSRDICQRGTSLTIQCQVDSQVTMMFWYRQQPGQSLTLIATANQGSEATYESGFVIDKFPISRPNLTFSTLTVSNMSPEDSSIYLCSVDSGGMGTEAFFGQGTRLTVV.

This sequence joins TRBV29-1 and TRBJ2-3; D remains unclear. V lost 7 bases and J lost 6, with 14 bases in between. The CDR3 runs to 12 residues. CDR1 and CDR2 from the germline V gene are SQVTM and ANQGSEA. The CDR3 DNA sequence: TGCAGCGCGCCGCAAGGGAAGGATACGCAGTATTTT. Amino acids: CSAPQGKDTQYF.

This clonotype has a handful of counts. The chain recombines TRBV11-2 with TRBJ2-1; 7 nucleotides align to TRBD2. V lost 3 bases to trimming and J lost 9 bases; unmatched junction nucleotides: 5. Germline CDR1 and CDR2: SGHAT and FQNNGV. The CDR3 consists of 13 residues. The CDR3, as DNA: TGTGCCAGCAGCTTTGGTACGGGAGGTGAGCAGTTCTTC. Its translation is CASSFGTGGEQFF.

This rearrangement joins TRBV24-1 to TRBJ2-3; TRBD1 agrees at 8 bases. Germline CDR1 reads KGHDR; CDR2 reads SFDVKD. V gave up 2 bases and J gave up 0 bases; unmatched junction bases: 3. This CDR3 has 16 residues. In nucleotides, the CDR3 is TGTGCCACCAGTGATTCAGGGACAGGTAGCACAGATACGCAGTATTTT. This translates into CATSDSGTGSTDTQYF.

V is TRBV27 and J is TRBJ2-4; possibly TRBD1 or TRBD2 for D (6 bases each). Germline V gene data show CDR1 as MNHEY and CDR2 as SMNVEV (reference sequence). The CDR3 spans 11 residues. V was cut by 7 bases and J by 13 bases, with 14 bases left in between. The CDR3 nucleotides read TGTGCCAGCACTGGGGGGCAAGAGCAGTACTTC. Its protein product is CASTGGQEQYF.

This rearrangement joins TRBV7-3 to TRBJ2-5, with 9 bases matching TRBD1. This CDR3 comprises 13 residues. With 5 bases clipped from V and 5 bases from J, the junction kept 3 bases outside the gene matches. Germline-derived CDR1 and CDR2 are SGHTA and FQGTGA. The CDR3 protein is CASSQQGAETQYF. As DNA, the CDR3 is TGTGCCAGCAGCCAACAGGGGGCGGAGACCCAGTACTTC.

This clonotype has just a few counts. J is TRBJ2-7 and V is TRBV6-6; D is possibly TRBD1 (6 bases). V lost 0 bases and J 3 bases, leaving 9 bases between the germline ends. CDR1 and CDR2 (germline): MNHNY, SVGAGI (reference sequence). The length of the CDR3 is 14 residues. The DNA for the CDR3 is TGTGCCAGCAGTTACTCGACAGGATTCTACGAGCAGTACTTC. Its translation is CASSYSTGFYEQYF.

The chain couples TRBV7-3 to TRBJ2-3, with TRBD2 matching 11 bases. The CDR3 runs 17 residues. J was trimmed by 5 bases and V by 0 bases; bases with no gene match: 7. The germline V gene encodes CDR1 SGHTA and CDR2 FQGTGA. This CDR3 is CASSLTPTSGEVDTQYF. The CDR3 nucleotides read TGTGCCAGCAGCTTAACCCCGACTAGCGGGGAGGTAGATACGCAGTATTTT.

The chain combines TRBV11-2 with TRBJ1-5; tentative D call: TRBD1 (5 bases). This CDR3 comprises 16 residues. Germline assignment: CDR1 SGHAT and CDR2 FQNNGV. Between the trimmed V and J ends, which lost 1 base and 2 bases, there was a span of 12 bases. CDR3 nucleotide sequence: TGTGCCAGCAGCTTAGGGGGCTTCAGGGGCAATCAGCCCCAGCATTTT. It encodes CASSLGGFRGNQPQHF.

V and J are TRBV20-1 and TRBJ2-1; tentatively, D is TRBD2 (6 bases). The CDR3 contains 13 residues. Deletions cut 5 bases from V and 4 bases from J, with 12 bases between. Looked up from germline, CDR1 is DFQATT and CDR2 is SNEGSKA (reference sequence). The CDR3 here is CSALAAGYNEQFF. In DNA, the CDR3 is TGCAGTGCTCTGGCCGCGGGGTACAATGAGCAGTTCTTC.

The chain has TRBV7-9 and TRBJ2-1; D unclear. Trimming pared 8 bases from V and 10 bases from J, leaving 21 bases between. The CDR3 has 14 amino acids. Germline loops: CDR1 SEHNR, CDR2 FQNEAQ (reference sequence). The CDR3 here is CASSPQEYSYEQFF. CDR3 in DNA: TGTGCCAGCTCGCCTCAGGAATACTCCTACGAGCAGTTCTTC. The full variable domain, with the rest looked up from reference TRBV7-9 and TRBJ2-1, is DTGVSQNPRHKITKRGQNVTFRCDPISEHNRLYWYRQTLGQGPEFLTYFQNEAQLEKSRLLSDRFSAERPKGSFSTLEIQRTEQGDSAMYLCASSPQEYSYEQFFGPGTRLTVL.